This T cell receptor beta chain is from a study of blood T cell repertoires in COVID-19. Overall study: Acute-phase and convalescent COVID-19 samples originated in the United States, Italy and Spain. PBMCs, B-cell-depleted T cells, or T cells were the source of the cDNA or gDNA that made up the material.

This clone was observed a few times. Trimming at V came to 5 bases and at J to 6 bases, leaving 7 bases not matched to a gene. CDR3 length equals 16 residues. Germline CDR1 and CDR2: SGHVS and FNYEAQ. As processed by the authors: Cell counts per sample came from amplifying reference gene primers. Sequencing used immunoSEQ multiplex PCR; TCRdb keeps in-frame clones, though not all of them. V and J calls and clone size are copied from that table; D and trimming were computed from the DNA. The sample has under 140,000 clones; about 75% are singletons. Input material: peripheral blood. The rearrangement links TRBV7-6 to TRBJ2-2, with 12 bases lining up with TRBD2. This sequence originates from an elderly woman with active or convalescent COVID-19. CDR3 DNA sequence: TGTGCCAGCAGCCGCGGACTAGCGGGACCCGCCGGGGAGCTGTTTTTT. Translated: CASSRGLAGPAGELFF.